This T cell receptor (beta chain) was sequenced for a study of CD8 T cells in Susac syndrome. V trimming: 2 bases; J trimming: 4 bases; junction bases outside the gene matches: 3. Germline CDR1 is SGHNT and CDR2 is YYREEE (reference sequence). The CDR3 runs 14 residues. The sequenced target, TCR beta, came from blood CD8+ and CD4+ T cells. The multiple sclerosis control group was made up of treatment-naive patients with stable or active relapsing-remitting disease. Random-hexamer reverse transcription was applied to 0.5 to 1 ug RNA. An immunoSEQ multiplex PCR generated amplified TCR beta CDR3 products spanning 54 Vbeta and 13 Jbeta. MiXCR, applied by TCRdb to the immunoSEQ multiplex PCR reads, yields one record per CDR3 protein. The sample has a few hundred thousand distinct CDR3 sequences, approximately 95% seen once; the top ten hold roughly 0.1%.

The chain carries TRBV5-4 and TRBJ2-5; 9 nucleotides line up with TRBD1. This TCR came from a human donor with multiple sclerosis. Sequenced input: CD4+ T cells from PBMCs. In DNA form, the CDR3 reads TGTGCCAGCAGCTTACCGACAGGGGGAGAGACCCAGTACTTC. Its protein is CASSLPTGGETQYF.